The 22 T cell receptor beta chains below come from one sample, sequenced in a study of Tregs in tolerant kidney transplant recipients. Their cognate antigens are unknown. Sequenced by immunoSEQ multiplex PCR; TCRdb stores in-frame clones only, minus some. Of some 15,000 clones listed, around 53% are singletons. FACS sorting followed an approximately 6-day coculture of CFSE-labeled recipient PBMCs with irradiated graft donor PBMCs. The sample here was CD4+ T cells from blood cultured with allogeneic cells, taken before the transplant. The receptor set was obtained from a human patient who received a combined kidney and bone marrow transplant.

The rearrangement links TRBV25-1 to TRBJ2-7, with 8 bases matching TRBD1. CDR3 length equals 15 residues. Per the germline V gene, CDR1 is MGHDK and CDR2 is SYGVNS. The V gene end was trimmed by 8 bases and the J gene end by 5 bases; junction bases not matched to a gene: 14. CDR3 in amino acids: CASRDRRPGLHEQYF. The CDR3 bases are TGTGCCAGCCGGGACAGGCGGCCGGGGTTACACGAGCAGTACTTC.

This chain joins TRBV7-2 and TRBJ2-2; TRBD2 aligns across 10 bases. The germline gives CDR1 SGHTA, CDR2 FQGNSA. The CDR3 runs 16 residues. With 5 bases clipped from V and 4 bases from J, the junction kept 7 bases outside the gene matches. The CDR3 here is CASSPRTSGSTGELFF. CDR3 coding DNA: TGTGCCAGCAGCCCACGGACTAGCGGTTCCACCGGGGAGCTGTTTTTT.

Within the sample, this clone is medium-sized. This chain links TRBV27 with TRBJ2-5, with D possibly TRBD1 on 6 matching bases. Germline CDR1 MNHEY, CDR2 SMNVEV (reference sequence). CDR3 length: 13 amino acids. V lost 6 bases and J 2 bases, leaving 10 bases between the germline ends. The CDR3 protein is CASRTGNQETQYF. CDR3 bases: TGTGCCAGCAGGACAGGAAATCAAGAGACCCAGTACTTC.

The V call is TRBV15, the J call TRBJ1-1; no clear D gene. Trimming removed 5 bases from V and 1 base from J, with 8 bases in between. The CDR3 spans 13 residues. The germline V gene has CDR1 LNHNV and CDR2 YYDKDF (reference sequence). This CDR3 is CATSVRQNTEAFF. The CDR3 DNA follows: TGTGCCACCAGCGTTCGACAGAACACTGAAGCTTTCTTT.

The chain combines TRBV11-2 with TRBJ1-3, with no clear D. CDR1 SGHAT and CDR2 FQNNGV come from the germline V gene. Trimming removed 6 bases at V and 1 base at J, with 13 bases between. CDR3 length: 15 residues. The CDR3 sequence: CASRALGRSGNTIYF. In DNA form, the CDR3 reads TGTGCCAGCAGGGCCTTGGGCAGGTCTGGAAACACCATATATTTT. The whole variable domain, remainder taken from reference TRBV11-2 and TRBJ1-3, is EAGVAQSPRYKIIEKRQSVAFWCNPISGHATLYWYQQILGQGPKLLIQFQNNGVVDDSQLPKDRFSAERLKGVDSTLKIQPAKLEDSAVYLCASRALGRSGNTIYFGEGSWLTVV.

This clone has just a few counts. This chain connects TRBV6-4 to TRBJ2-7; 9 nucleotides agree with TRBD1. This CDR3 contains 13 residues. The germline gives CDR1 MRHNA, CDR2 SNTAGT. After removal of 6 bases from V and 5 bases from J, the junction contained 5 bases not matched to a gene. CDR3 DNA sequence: TGTGCCAGCAGCCGGACAGGGGTCCACGAGCAGTACTTC. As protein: CASSRTGVHEQYF.

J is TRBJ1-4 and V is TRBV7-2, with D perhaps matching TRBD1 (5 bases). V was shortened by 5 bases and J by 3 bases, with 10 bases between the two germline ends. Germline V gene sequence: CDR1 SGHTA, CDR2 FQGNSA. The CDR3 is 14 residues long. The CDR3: CASSLDRANEKLFF. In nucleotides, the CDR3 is TGTGCCAGCAGCCTAGACAGAGCTAATGAAAAACTGTTTTTT.

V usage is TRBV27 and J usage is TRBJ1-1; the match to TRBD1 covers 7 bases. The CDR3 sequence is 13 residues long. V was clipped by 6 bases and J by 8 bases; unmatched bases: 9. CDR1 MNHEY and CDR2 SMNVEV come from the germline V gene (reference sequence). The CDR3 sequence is CASRPTGEPEAFF. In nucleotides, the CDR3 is TGTGCCAGCAGGCCTACAGGGGAGCCGGAAGCTTTCTTT.

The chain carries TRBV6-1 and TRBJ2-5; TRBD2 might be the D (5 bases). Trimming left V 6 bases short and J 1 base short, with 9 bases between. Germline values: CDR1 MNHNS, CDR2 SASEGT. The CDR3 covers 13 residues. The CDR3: CASSFRGQETQYF. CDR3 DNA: TGTGCCAGCAGCTTCCGGGGCCAAGAGACCCAGTACTTC.

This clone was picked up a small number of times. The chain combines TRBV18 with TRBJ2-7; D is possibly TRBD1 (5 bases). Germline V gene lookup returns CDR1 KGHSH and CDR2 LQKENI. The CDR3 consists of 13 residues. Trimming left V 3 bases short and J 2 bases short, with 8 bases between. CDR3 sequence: CASSPDTTYEQYF. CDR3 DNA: TGTGCCAGCTCACCGGACACTACCTACGAGCAGTACTTC.

Here the CDR3 reads CASMEGPYEQYF. For the CDR3, the DNA is TGTGCCAGCATGGAGGGCCCTTACGAGCAGTACTTC. The rearrangement uses TRBV2 and TRBJ2-7; perhaps TRBD2 as D (6 bases). Trimming removed 7 bases at V and 4 bases at J, with 11 bases between. The germline CDR1 and CDR2 sequences are SNHLY and FYNNEI. This CDR3 is 12 amino acids long. The whole variable domain, remainder taken from reference TRBV2 and TRBJ2-7, is EPEVTQTPSHQVTQMGQEVILRCVPISNHLYFYWYRQILGQKVEFLVSFYNNEISEKSEIFDDQFSVERPDGSNFTLKIRSTKLEDSAMYFCASMEGPYEQYFGPGTRLTVT.

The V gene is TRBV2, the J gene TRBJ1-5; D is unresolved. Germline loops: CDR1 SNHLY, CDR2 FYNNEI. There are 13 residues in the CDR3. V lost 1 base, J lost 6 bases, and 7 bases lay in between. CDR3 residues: CASSEVRFQPQHF. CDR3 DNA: TGTGCCAGCAGTGAAGTCAGGTTTCAGCCCCAGCATTTT. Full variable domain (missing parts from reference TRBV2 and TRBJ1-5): EPEVTQTPSHQVTQMGQEVILRCVPISNHLYFYWYRQILGQKVEFLVSFYNNEISEKSEIFDDQFSVERPDGSNFTLKIRSTKLEDSAMYFCASSEVRFQPQHFGDGTRLSIL.

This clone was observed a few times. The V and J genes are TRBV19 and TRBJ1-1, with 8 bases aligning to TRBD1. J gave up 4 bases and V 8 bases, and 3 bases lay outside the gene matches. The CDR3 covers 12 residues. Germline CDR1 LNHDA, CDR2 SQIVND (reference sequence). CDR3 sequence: CASYTGGTEAFF. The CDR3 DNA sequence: TGTGCCAGTTATACAGGGGGCACTGAAGCTTTCTTT.

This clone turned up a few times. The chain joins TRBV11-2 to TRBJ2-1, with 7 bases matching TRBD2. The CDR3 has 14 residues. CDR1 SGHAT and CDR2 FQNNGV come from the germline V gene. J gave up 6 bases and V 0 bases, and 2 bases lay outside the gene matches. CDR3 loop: CASSLERLANEQFF. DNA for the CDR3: TGTGCCAGCAGCTTAGAGAGACTAGCCAATGAGCAGTTCTTC.

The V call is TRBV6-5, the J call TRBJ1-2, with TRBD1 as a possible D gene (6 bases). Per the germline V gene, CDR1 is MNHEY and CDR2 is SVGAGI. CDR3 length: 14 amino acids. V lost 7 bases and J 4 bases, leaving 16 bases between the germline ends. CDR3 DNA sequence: TGTGCCAGCAATCCGGGGGGCGGGCCCTATGGCTACACCTTC. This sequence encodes CASNPGGGPYGYTF.

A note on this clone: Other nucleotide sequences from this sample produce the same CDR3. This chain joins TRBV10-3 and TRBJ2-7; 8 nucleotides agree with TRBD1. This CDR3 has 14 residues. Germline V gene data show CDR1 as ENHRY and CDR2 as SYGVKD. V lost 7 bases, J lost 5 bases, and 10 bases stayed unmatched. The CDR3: CAITGTGSLNEQYF. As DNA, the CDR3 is TGTGCCATCACCGGGACAGGATCTCTAAACGAGCAGTACTTC.

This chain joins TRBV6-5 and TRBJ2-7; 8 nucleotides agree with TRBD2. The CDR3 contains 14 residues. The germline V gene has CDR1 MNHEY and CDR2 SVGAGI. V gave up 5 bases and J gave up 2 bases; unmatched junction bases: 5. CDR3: CASSETSVPYEQYF. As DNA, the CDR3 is TGTGCCAGCAGTGAGACTAGCGTTCCCTACGAGCAGTACTTC.

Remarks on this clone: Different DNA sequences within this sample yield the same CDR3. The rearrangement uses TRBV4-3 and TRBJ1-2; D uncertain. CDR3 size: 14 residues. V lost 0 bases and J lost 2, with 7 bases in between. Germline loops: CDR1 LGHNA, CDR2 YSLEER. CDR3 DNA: TGCGCCAGCAGCCAAGAAGTCAGAAACTATGGCTACACCTTC. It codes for CASSQEVRNYGYTF.

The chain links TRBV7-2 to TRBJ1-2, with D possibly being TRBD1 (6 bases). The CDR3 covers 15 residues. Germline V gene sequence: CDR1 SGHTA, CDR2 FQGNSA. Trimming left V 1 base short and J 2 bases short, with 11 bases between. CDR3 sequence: CASSLGGQINYGYTF. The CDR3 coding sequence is TGTGCCAGCAGCTTAGGAGGACAGATCAACTATGGCTACACCTTC.

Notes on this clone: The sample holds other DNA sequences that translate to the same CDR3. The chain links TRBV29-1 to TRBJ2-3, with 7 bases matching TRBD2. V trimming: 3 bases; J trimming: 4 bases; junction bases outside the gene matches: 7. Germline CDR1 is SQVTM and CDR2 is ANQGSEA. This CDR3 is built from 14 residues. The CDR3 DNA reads TGCAGCGTTGAGGGGGGAAGCGGGGCAGATACGCAGTATTTT. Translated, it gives CSVEGGSGADTQYF.

In nucleotides, the CDR3 is TGCGCCAGCAGCCAAGATCTGGCAGGGGCGCTTACTTTCTATGGCTACACCTTC. Translation: CASSQDLAGALTFYGYTF. V gene TRBV4-1 combines with J gene TRBJ1-2, with D maybe TRBD1 (6 bases). Germline lookup yields CDR1 MGHRA and CDR2 YSYEKL. CDR3 length: 18 residues. Trimming pared 0 bases from V and 4 bases from J, leaving 21 bases between.

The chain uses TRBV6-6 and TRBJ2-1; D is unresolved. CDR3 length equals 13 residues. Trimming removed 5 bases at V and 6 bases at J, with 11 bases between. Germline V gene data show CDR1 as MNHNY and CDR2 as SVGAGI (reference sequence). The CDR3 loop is CASSTLGFNEQFF. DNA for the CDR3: TGTGCCAGCAGTACTCTAGGATTCAATGAGCAGTTCTTC.